This is a list of T cell receptor beta chains from one sample in a study of T cell repertoires in cytomegalovirus infection. TCRdb fed the reads into MiXCR, producing one record per CDR3 protein. The profile shows nearly 550,000 distinct CDR3 sequences, 16% of them singletons. The sequencing input was CD8+ T cells from PBMCs. These receptors came from a human donor in good health (CMV status not recorded). Some clones in this sample may be carry-over from other donors' samples. Each CDR3 is given with its conserved first and last residue. Each record gives: J gene, D gene, V gene, clone size, CDR3 DNA, CDR3 protein. The D gene is left open where the match is weak. Part of the rows lack a size; the others show once, few, many or a class for expanded clones.

TRBJ2-1,-,TRBV15,few,TGTGCCACCAGCAGACAGGCCACTTACAATGAGCAGTTCTTC,CATSRQATYNEQFF
TRBJ1-1,TRBD1,TRBV27,-,TGTGCCAGCAGTACGGGGACAGGGAGGAACACTGAAGCTTTCTTT,CASSTGTGRNTEAFF
TRBJ2-3,-,TRBV24-1,few,TGTGCCACCAGTGTGTCCGTTAGCACAGATACGCAGTATTTT,CATSVSVSTDTQYF
TRBJ1-1,-,TRBV7-6,-,TGTGCCAGCAGCTCAGGGGTCGAATTGAACACTGAAGCTTTCTTT,CASSSGVELNTEAFF
TRBJ1-1,-,TRBV7-3,many,TGTGCCAGCAGCCTTCAACAGGGTACGGTCACTGAAGCTTTCTTT,CASSLQQGTVTEAFF
TRBJ2-1,TRBD2,TRBV27,many,TGTGGGGTAGCGGGAGGGAGCTCCTACAATGAGCAGTTCTTC,CGVAGGSSYNEQFF
TRBJ1-4,TRBD1,TRBV4-1,many,TGTGCCAGCAGCCAGGGACAGGGAGGCGAAAAACTGTTTTTT,CASSQGQGGEKLFF
TRBJ2-6,-,TRBV27,many,TGTGCCAGCAGCCCTGGGGCCAACGTCCTGACTTTC,CASSPGANVLTF
TRBJ2-1,-,TRBV11-1,many,TGTGCCAGCAGCCGTACTCCTAGCGTCGATAATGAGCAGTTCTTC,CASSRTPSVDNEQFF
TRBJ1-2,TRBD1,TRBV9,-,TGTGCCAGCAGCTCTCGGACAGGGGCCCTCGTAGGGGGCTATGGCTACACCTTC,CASSSRTGALVGGYGYTF
TRBJ2-4,TRBD2,TRBV12-3/TRBV12-4,many,TGTGCCAGCACACGGTGGGAGGGAGAAGGGGCCAAAAACATTCAGTACTTC,CASTRWEGEGAKNIQYF
TRBJ1-3,-,TRBV12-3/TRBV12-4,many,TGTGCCAGCAGTTTATCGGGGCAGGCTGACTCTGGAAACACCATATATTTT,CASSLSGQADSGNTIYF
TRBJ2-4,-,TRBV10-3,many,TGTGCCATCAGTGGAGGGAATGACGGCAAAAACATTCAGTACTTC,CAISGGNDGKNIQYF
TRBJ2-1,TRBD2,TRBV13,-,TGTGCCAGCAGCTTCGATGGTAGCGGGAGGAATGAGCAGTTCTTC,CASSFDGSGRNEQFF
TRBJ1-4,-,TRBV28,-,TGTGCCAGCAGTTTAGGGGCGGAGGGTGAAAAACTGTTTTTT,CASSLGAEGEKLFF
TRBJ2-1,-,TRBV25-1,-,TGTGCCAGCAGTGGGGGGGGCGCCCACAATGAGCAGTTCTTC,CASSGGGAHNEQFF
TRBJ2-7,-,TRBV10-3,-,TGTGCCATCACCCAGGACTATGGCCCCGCGGGTGAGCAGTACTTC,CAITQDYGPAGEQYF
TRBJ1-1,-,TRBV29-1,-,TGCAGCGTTATACCCCTGACAGAGGTGAACACTGAAGCTTTCTTT,CSVIPLTEVNTEAFF
TRBJ1-6,-,TRBV24-1,-,TGTGCCACCAGTGATTCTCGGAAACTGACGAGATCACCCCTCCACTTT,CATSDSRKLTRSPLHF
TRBJ1-6,-,TRBV20-1,few,TGCAGTGCTAGAGATCGAGTAAATTCACCCCTCCACTTT,CSARDRVNSPLHF
TRBJ1-2,-,TRBV9,few,TGTGCCAGCAGCGTAGGTTCAAGGGCTGGCTACACCTTC,CASSVGSRAGYTF
TRBJ2-3,TRBD2,TRBV28,few,TGTGCCAGCAGTTTATCACTAGCGGGGACAGATACGCAGTATTTT,CASSLSLAGTDTQYF
TRBJ1-2,TRBD1,TRBV12-3/TRBV12-4,many,TGTGCCAGCACCGCTGGACAGGGATACTATGGCTACACCTTC,CASTAGQGYYGYTF
TRBJ2-1,-,TRBV7-8,many,TGTGCCAGCAGCTCGACGGACTCCTACAATGAGCAGTTCTTC,CASSSTDSYNEQFF
TRBJ2-1,-,TRBV9,-,TGTGCCAGCAGCGTAGCTGCGGGACTCCAAACCTACAATGAGCAGTTCTTC,CASSVAAGLQTYNEQFF
TRBJ1-1,-,TRBV5-5,-,TGTGCCAGCAGCTTGGGGATTGGCGACACTGAAGCTTTCTTT,CASSLGIGDTEAFF
TRBJ2-3,TRBD2,TRBV6-1,-,TGTGCCAGCAGTGAACAGCGGGGGACCACAGATACGCAGTATTTT,CASSEQRGTTDTQYF
TRBJ1-5,-,TRBV10-2,few,TGCGCCAGCAGTCTAAACATAAATCAGCCCCAGCATTTT,CASSLNINQPQHF
TRBJ2-2,-,TRBV9,-,TGTGCCAGCAGCCCCCGGAGGGGGTTCGGGGAGCTGTTTTTT,CASSPRRGFGELFF
TRBJ2-7,-,TRBV5-5,many,TGTGCCAGCAGCCTCAGGGATAGTCCCTCCTACGAGCAGTACTTC,CASSLRDSPSYEQYF
TRBJ1-2,-,TRBV9,-,TGTGCCAGCAGCCTTAGGGACCGAAACTATGGCTACACCTTC,CASSLRDRNYGYTF
TRBJ1-5,TRBD1,TRBV27,few,TGTGCCAGCAGCACGACAGGGTCTTTTTACCAGCCCCAGCATTTT,CASSTTGSFYQPQHF
TRBJ1-2,-,TRBV29-1,-,TGCAGCGCCGGTGGGAGGCCTGATGGCTACACCTTC,CSAGGRPDGYTF
TRBJ1-2,-,TRBV11-2,many,TGTGCCAGCGTCCCCGGAGGCAGGGGCTATGGCTACACCTTC,CASVPGGRGYGYTF
TRBJ2-6,-,TRBV27,-,TGTGCCAGCAGTTTATCGGGTGGGGCCAACGTCCTGACTTTC,CASSLSGGANVLTF
TRBJ2-3,TRBD2,TRBV4-2,few,TGTGCCAGCAGCCACCCACTAGCGGGGGGACTCACAGATACGCAGTATTTT,CASSHPLAGGLTDTQYF
TRBJ2-7,-,TRBV11-2,many,TGTGCCAGCAGCTTCAGGGCCCCCTACGAGCAGTACTTC,CASSFRAPYEQYF
TRBJ1-2,-,TRBV14,many,TGTGCCAGCAGCCCCCTAAGGAAGCCGTCCAACTATGGCTACACCTTC,CASSPLRKPSNYGYTF
TRBJ2-1,TRBD2,TRBV28,-,TGTGCCAGCATCAACCCCGGGACTATCTACAATGAGCAGTTCTTC,CASINPGTIYNEQFF
TRBJ2-1,-,TRBV7-6,many,TGTGCCAGCAGCCCCGGTGTGGGCCCCTCCTACAATGAGCAGTTCTTC,CASSPGVGPSYNEQFF
TRBJ2-5,-,TRBV2,many,TGTGCCAGCAGCGAGAGGAATGTCCGGGACCTGGGGGAGACCCAGTACTTC,CASSERNVRDLGETQYF
TRBJ2-7,TRBD2,TRBV7-9,many,TGTGCCAGCAGCTTACGACTAGCGGGGATCTACGAGCAGTACTTC,CASSLRLAGIYEQYF
TRBJ2-3,-,TRBV20-1,few,TGCAGTGCCCAATTGGACAGCACAGATACGCAGTATTTT,CSAQLDSTDTQYF
TRBJ2-3,-,TRBV19,few,TGTGCCAGTAGTATAGATTGGGCAGGGCTCACAGATACGCAGTATTTT,CASSIDWAGLTDTQYF
TRBJ2-3,TRBD2,TRBV7-3,many,TGTGCCAGCAGCTTAGGGGGAGGGACGGGAGATACGCAGTATTTT,CASSLGGGTGDTQYF
TRBJ2-7,TRBD2,TRBV6-6,many,TGTGCCAGCAGTTACTCCCCCGGGAGGAACTACGAGCAGTACTTC,CASSYSPGRNYEQYF